This TCR beta chain was found in a study of cytomegalovirus exposure and HLA in healthy donors (dated by TCRdb to about 2017). With respect to the entire study: According to an earlier analysis of 550 to 750 of the donors, 150 million to 200 million T cells yielded over 100 million unique TCR beta sequences and more than 250 Gb of sequence data. Approximately 310 gigabases of sequencing data and approximately 80 million unique TCR sequences were included in an early release covering under 650 HLA-typed donors. Of the roughly 400 genotyped donors, about 84% fell in the genetic ancestry cluster associated with self-reported Caucasian donors. The aim of the study was to test whether cataloging public T cell receptors could identify signatures of past pathogen exposure. The study used immunosequencing to profile the T cell repertoires of more than 650 subjects and linked those repertoires to cytomegalovirus serostatus. A separate validation cohort of over a hundred different subjects was used in addition to the approximately 700-subject first cohort. The study combined high-throughput TCR immunosequencing, statistical association of individual TCRs with disease status, and machine learning to predict cytomegalovirus infection status. A later analysis re-examined previously published TCR beta repertoires from about 670 donors and added high-resolution HLA genotyping to investigate patterns of TCR occurrence. Rather than drawing on any new phenotypic data, the later analysis identified candidate immune exposures from TCR beta sequences and the way those sequences occurred across donors. An earlier analysis of approximately 640 of the donors applied high-throughput TCR beta sequencing to assess whether each TCR beta V gene segment acted as functional or pseudogenic. Alongside the repertoire data, information on donor age, sex, ethnicity and CMV serostatus was compiled. A later genetic analysis took genome-wide SNP genotypes for about 65% of the roughly 670 donors and used that subset as a discovery cohort. Every discovery cohort repertoire had been produced on one sequencing platform. HLA typing covered class I and class II loci at four-digit resolution. Typing coverage differed by locus: A, B, C, DRB1 and DQB1 were typed in roughly 620-630 donors, DQA1 in 500 to 550, DPA1 in some 570, and DPB1 in 400 to 490. A few DR-DQ haplotypes were treated as single units for association and clustering because of strong linkage in the cohort. On average, around 240,000 unique TCR beta nucleotide sequences were sequenced per donor among about 400 genotyped donors of the cohort, with 15% to 20% of those sequences being non-productive. The investigation overall reported the following: The presence/absence analyses assumed that sequencing depth was roughly uniform across donors, and that assumption may not be true. A further reported finding was that TCR beta sequences accurately predicted the HLA-A and HLA-B alleles for most subjects in the first cohort. V-gene and J-gene trimming of TCR beta chains was associated with a missense DCLRE1C variant in a later genetic analysis, and the association was replicated in an independent cohort. Cytomegalovirus status was reported to be diagnosed by the classifier with high specificity and sensitivity in both the original and validation cohorts. In a later analysis, TCR association rates were found to vary across HLA loci, with the most associated TCRs seen for DRB1 alleles and the fewest for HLA-C alleles. In a later analysis, several top co-occurrence clusters were reported to appear linked to parvovirus B19, influenza, CMV and Epstein-Barr virus. Linkage disequilibrium might explain the correlated functional status among segregating V segments, but an unknown experimental factor could not be ruled out. Specific HLA alleles were associated with 16,951 TCR beta sequences at a false discovery rate of 0.05 in a later analysis. Immune exposure information for the cohort was limited to CMV serostatus. The earlier analysis of approximately 590 of the donors excluded fewer than 20 rarely observed V segments, including chromosome 9 orphons, because counts were too low. In an earlier analysis of approximately 590 of the donors, most TCR beta V segments were observed in productive rearrangements about 87% or about 30% of the time, broadly matching IMGT annotations. In vitro tests confirmed that a few of the cytomegalovirus-associated TCR beta chains recognize cytomegalovirus antigens. A cluster of highly shared sequence variants was judged likely to be a technical artifact of the sequencing pipeline. In this cohort, only TCR beta chains were sequenced, and detectable features were limited by the absence of alpha or paired-chain data. Some IMGT-functional V segments, including TRBV6-2 and TRBV6-3, could not be told apart with the 87-base-pair reads, so those segments were excluded. According to a later genetic analysis, donors in an Asian-associated ancestry cluster had fewer N-insertions in productive TCRs than the approximately 650-donor mean. A later analysis found that HLA-associated TCR beta chains were more clonally expanded and had lower generation probabilities than equally common non-associated chains. It was suggested by the authors that the approach could potentially be generalized to other disease states and immunological phenotypes. The study gave a list of 150 to 200 TCR beta chains associated with cytomegalovirus. When HLA alleles, especially DR and DQ, strongly co-occurred, TCR associations were difficult to assign to individual alleles. Because HLA typing was missing for some donors at each locus, association tests included only the typed subset. Most CMV-associated TCR beta chains appeared to be HLA-restricted in a later analysis, and the HLA associations seemed to be driven largely by CMV exposure. Most TCR sequences were seen in very few donors, while some public TCRs were found in many individuals.

Libraries were built with the immunoSEQ multiplex PCR assay. For the multiplex PCR, a mixture combining 60 forward primers for TCR Vbeta segments and 13 reverse primers for TCR Jbeta segments was used. The CDR3 region of rearranged TCR beta genes was amplified from genomic DNA with a multiplex PCR assay. The amplified TCR beta libraries were sequenced on the Illumina HiSeq System as 87-base-pair reads. Regarding the original processing steps: A later analysis counted tens of millions of unique TCR beta chains across the 666 repertoires, and 9 million to 14 million of these chains were shared by at least two donors. Raw reads were error-corrected and collapsed into unique sequences with a nearest-neighbor algorithm that merged closely related sequences to remove PCR and sequencing errors. Alignment of CDR3 sequences to IMGT reference sequences was used to assign V, D and J gene segments. For a sequence to be retained, at least a six-nucleotide match to both a V gene segment and a J gene segment was required. A rearrangement counted as productive if the CDR3 had no stop codons and remained in frame with V and J, and every other rearrangement counted as non-productive. CDR3 was defined according to IMGT convention as the region running from the second conserved V-encoded cysteine to the conserved J-encoded phenylalanine. In an earlier analysis of 500 to 650 of the donors, sequences lacking an unambiguous match to a single V gene segment were excluded. In an earlier analysis of roughly 500 of the donors, V segments were called functional above 56.7% productive rearrangements and were called segregating when the between-donor standard deviation exceeded 5%. To diagnose cytomegalovirus status from the catalog of TCR beta chain sequences, a statistical classification framework was built. In a later analysis, V and J genes were assigned by comparing TCR nucleotide sequences against IMGT/GENE-DB human TR gene sequences. Using the TCRdist pipeline, a later analysis assigned CDR3 sequences along with most-parsimonious VDJ recombination scenarios. A later analysis defined each TCR beta chain by its CDR3 amino acid sequence plus V-gene family, and excluded reads lacking a unique V-gene family. A later analysis removed 592 highly shared, low-generation-probability nucleotide sequences to deal with suspected cross-contamination and a sequencing artifact. For each public chain, a later analysis derived a clonal expansion index from normalized ranks of inferred template counts within each repertoire. In a later analysis, generation probabilities were computed with a VDJ recombination model fitted to out-of-frame rearrangements, and the resulting probabilities were checked against IGoR. In a later analysis, TCR-TCR, TCR-HLA and TCR-CMV co-occurrence was scored with hypergeometric tests, and a repertoire-size bias correction was applied to TCR pairs. A later analysis estimated false discovery rates by permuting HLA or CMV assignments 20 times. In a later analysis, co-occurring TCRs were grouped using DBSCAN, and TCRdist sequence similarity was added for clustering within HLA-allele-positive subsets. Co-occurrence clustering excluded repertoires with fewer than 30,000 or more than 120,000 public chains, plus five with anomalous nucleotide sharing. TCRdb mirrors the immuneACCESS table, restricted to in-frame sequences. Some clones are absent from its copies; in checked studies, under half trace to an unresolved V gene, and the reason for the others is unknown. That table supplies the V and J calls and clone size; D and trimming were determined from the DNA. This sample lists around 160,000 clones; roughly 80% were detected once. Of the sample, about 2% falls within the top ten clones.

After removal of 6 bases from V and 4 bases from J, the junction retains 11 bases not matched to a gene. The germline V gene specifies SQVTM as CDR1 and ANQGSEA as CDR2. The CDR3 sequence holds 15 residues, the cysteine and phenylalanine included. Solely the CDR3 DNA is kept, with 45 bases framed from the first base. The cohort comprised fewer than 700 healthy bone marrow donors. At the time of sampling, all cohort members were nominally healthy, though unrecorded immune exposures were likely present. CMV serostatus was positive for 289 and negative for about half of the roughly 700 cohort members, and was not recorded for this donor. Each donor provided a peripheral blood sample, and peripheral blood mononuclear cells were used for TCR beta sequencing. Genomic DNA was extracted from the blood cell samples with the Qiagen DNeasy Blood Extraction Kit. Turning to this clone: Its antigen is still unknown. There are no base qualities to consult, and no much larger clone falls within one base.

The receptor was derived from a human donor in good health. Material for sequencing was PBMCs. The chain was built from TRBV29-1 and TRBJ2-7, and TRBD1 matches 11 of the central bases. The nucleotides read TGCAGCGTGCGTCCGGGACAGGGGGTCGGGTACGAGCAGTACTTC. Translated, it gives CSVRPGQGVGYEQYF.